This T cell receptor (beta chain) originates from a study of CD8 T cells in ankylosing spondylitis. Study-wide findings and caveats: Reports say disease-linked clones showed up significantly more in matched ankylosing spondylitis synovial fluid. Both synovial fluid and blood in reactive arthritis had previously been reported to carry some motif variants. Ankylosing spondylitis blood appeared to be characterized by a TCR beta motif of several highly homologous variants.

MiXCR, run by TCRdb on the 5' RACE reads, gives a single entry per CDR3 protein. The sample records about 800,000 distinct CDR3 sequences, 10% to 15% being singletons. Germline lookup yields CDR1 SGHRS and CDR2 YFSETQ. The V gene end was trimmed by 2 bases and the J gene end by 7 bases; junction bases not matched to a gene: 11. The CDR3 consists of 18 residues. This clonotype was counted a single time. Antigen unknown. The sample taken for sequencing was blood, either unsorted or a sorted T cell fraction (not recorded which). The source of this sequence is a male donor with ankylosing spondylitis. The chain uses TRBV5-1 and TRBJ2-1, with 14 bases lining up with TRBD2. The CDR3 loop reads CASSLRGTSGSRGNEQFF. The CDR3 coding sequence is TGCGCCAGCAGCTTAAGAGGGACTAGCGGGAGTAGGGGGAATGAGCAGTTCTTC. The entire variable domain, with the rest obtained from reference TRBV5-1 and TRBJ2-1, is as follows: KAGVTQTPRYLIKTRGQQVTLSCSPISGHRSVSWYQQTPGQGLQFLFEYFSETQRNKGNFPGRFSGRQFSNSRSEMNVSTLELGDSALYLCASSLRGTSGSRGNEQFFGPGTRLTVL.